Following are 15 T cell receptor beta chains from one sample sequenced in a study of CD8+CD57+ T cells in acquired aplastic anemia. Genomic DNA provided the template from which TCR beta VDJ and CDR3 profiles were obtained. TCRdb recomputed calls from the reads with MiXCR, one row per CDR3 protein. This table has 180,000 or so distinct CDR3 sequences, approximately 49% appearing once. The specimen was sorted CD4+, CD8+, or CD8+CD57+ T cells (not recorded which) from PBMCs. The receptors derive from a human donor in good health.

CDR3 nucleotide sequence: TGTGCCAGCAGCCTCCGCGAGGGGGACCGACCCTTGAATACGCAGTATTTT. Amino acids: CASSLREGDRPLNTQYF. This sequence joins TRBV7-8 and TRBJ2-3; a weak D match, TRBD1 (6 bases). The CDR3 contains 17 residues. Looked up from germline, CDR1 is SGHVS and CDR2 is FQNEAQ. V gave up 5 bases and J gave up 7 bases, with 25 bases separating them.

The chain has TRBV10-3 and TRBJ2-7; 7 nucleotides agree with TRBD1. J lost 4 bases, V lost 8 bases, and 8 bases had no gene match. The CDR3 has 13 amino acids. CDR1 is ENHRY and CDR2 is SYGVKD in the germline V gene. In DNA, the CDR3 is TGTGCCATCCAAGACAGGGTTTATTACGAGCAGTACTTC. Amino acids: CAIQDRVYYEQYF.

This rearrangement joins TRBV9 to TRBJ1-2; D call uncertain. From germline, CDR1 is SGDLS and CDR2 YYNGEE. The V gene lost 3 bases and the J gene lost 8 bases, with 11 bases spanning the gap. The CDR3 runs to 12 residues. The CDR3 spells CASSDLVWGYTF. Here the CDR3 DNA reads TGTGCCAGCAGCGACTTGGTATGGGGCTACACCTTC.

This clonotype was observed once. J is TRBJ2-1 and V is TRBV24-1, with 8 bases that match TRBD1. The CDR3 has 16 residues. Trimming took 1 base from V and 6 from J; bases not matched to a gene: 7. CDR1 KGHDR and CDR2 SFDVKD come from the germline V gene. The CDR3 bases are TGTGCCACCAGTGATTTCTGGCAGGGGGCATCCAATGAGCAGTTCTTC. Its protein is CATSDFWQGASNEQFF.

Regarding this clonotype: This may come from a read error, since a much larger clone is one base off. The genes are TRBV12-3 or TRBV12-4 and TRBJ2-5; tentatively, D is TRBD1 (5 bases). The CDR3 covers 12 residues. Trimming took 6 bases from V and 3 from J, leaving 8 bases between them. The CDR3 DNA follows: TGTGCCAGCAGATGCAGGGAAGAGACCCAGTACTTC. It specifies CASRCREETQYF.

In the case of this clonotype: Germline is not matched at one junction end, which may reflect a read error. The chain has TRBV2 and TRBJ1-1, with D maybe TRBD1 (5 bases). Germline V gene sequence: CDR1 SNHLY, CDR2 FYNNEI. This CDR3 region has 13 residues. The CDR3 is CAGSQSRGTEAFF. The CDR3 bases are TGTGCCGGCAGTCAATCACGGGGGACTGAAGCTTTCTTT.

This clonotype occurred many times. V and J are TRBV2 and TRBJ2-1, with 8 bases fitting TRBD1. The CDR3 has 15 amino acids. Germline loops: CDR1 SNHLY, CDR2 FYNNEI. The J segment lost 0 bases and the V segment lost 6 bases, leaving 4 bases of the junction unmatched. CDR3 residues: CASRRQGSSYNEQFF. DNA for the CDR3: TGTGCCAGCAGAAGACAGGGGAGCTCCTACAATGAGCAGTTCTTC.

The table lists this clonotype with many counts. This rearrangement joins TRBV3-1 to TRBJ2-1; D is possibly TRBD1 (6 bases). In germline, CDR1 is LGHDT, CDR2 YNNKEL (reference sequence). With 7 bases removed from V and 5 bases from J, the gap between germline ends came to 12 bases. The CDR3 spans 13 residues. The DNA of the CDR3 is TGTGCCAGCAACGACTGGACAGACAATGAGCAGTTCTTC. This gives the protein CASNDWTDNEQFF.

This clonotype was seen ten or more times. V and J are TRBV29-1 and TRBJ2-2; no definite D call. Per the germline V gene, CDR1 is SQVTM and CDR2 is ANQGSEA. The CDR3 length is 15 residues. Trimming removed 5 bases from V and 1 base from J, with 14 bases in between. The CDR3 spells CSVMDGQMNTGELFF. The CDR3 DNA reads TGCAGCGTTATGGACGGGCAGATGAACACCGGGGAGCTGTTTTTT.

The chain recombines TRBV20-1 with TRBJ2-3, with 11 bases that match TRBD1. Germline lookup yields CDR1 DFQATT and CDR2 SNEGSKA (reference sequence). The CDR3 is 16 amino acids. CDR3 in amino acids: CRVSGRGQGAADTQYF. For the CDR3, the DNA is TGCAGGGTTAGTGGGAGAGGACAGGGGGCCGCAGATACGCAGTATTTT.

This clonotype was seen a few times. The chain joins TRBV30 to TRBJ1-4; no reliable D call. CDR1 is GTSNPN, CDR2 SVGIG, per germline (reference sequence). V gave up 5 bases and J gave up 3 bases, with 13 bases separating them. This CDR3 has 14 amino acids. CDR3 sequence: CAWADGLANEKLFF. CDR3 sequence (DNA): TGTGCCTGGGCCGACGGACTAGCTAATGAAAAACTGTTTTTT. The variable domain in full, with the rest retrieved from reference TRBV30 and TRBJ1-4, is SQTIHQWPATLVQPVGSPLSLECTVEGTSNPNLYWYRQAAGRGLQLLFYSVGIGQISSEVPQNLSASRPQDRQFILSSKKLLLSDSGFYLCAWADGLANEKLFFGSGTQLSVL.

The chain combines TRBV15 with TRBJ1-1; D perhaps matches TRBD1 (6 bases). There are 15 residues in the CDR3. Germline lookup yields CDR1 LNHNV and CDR2 YYDKDF (reference sequence). V was clipped by 4 bases and J by 4 bases, with 16 bases between them. CDR3 coding DNA: TGTGCCACCAGCATAACAGGCATGGGGGCCACTGAAGCTTTCTTT. This encodes CATSITGMGATEAFF.

The chain couples TRBV18 to TRBJ1-1; 10 bases fit TRBD1. This CDR3 spans 16 amino acids. J lost 1 base, V lost 5 bases, and 7 bases had no gene match. Germline V gene sequence: CDR1 KGHSH, CDR2 LQKENI. The CDR3 bases are TGTGCCAGCTCAGACAGGGGGCGGGGGTCGAACACTGAAGCTTTCTTT. It translates to CASSDRGRGSNTEAFF.

This clonotype was counted ten times or more. The chain has TRBV2 and TRBJ2-6, with 8 nucleotides matching TRBD1. The V and J ends lost 2 bases and 2 bases, in that order; junction bases with no gene match: 2. Germline V gene sequence: CDR1 SNHLY, CDR2 FYNNEI. There are 16 residues in the CDR3. CDR3 sequence: CASSEQGAAGANVLTF. As DNA, the CDR3 is TGTGCCAGCAGTGAACAGGGGGCCGCTGGGGCCAACGTCCTGACTTTC.

This clonotype was counted at least ten times. This chain uses TRBV4-1 with TRBJ2-5, with TRBD1 matching 9 bases. With V trimmed by 2 bases and J by 2 bases, 6 bases remained unmatched. The germline V gene has CDR1 MGHRA and CDR2 YSYEKL. The CDR3 totals 16 residues. The CDR3 bases are TGCGCCAGCAGCCAATCGACAGGGGGGGGTCAAGAGACCCAGTACTTC. Translation: CASSQSTGGGQETQYF.